Each of the 2 T cell receptor beta chains below was sequenced from the same sample in a study of metastatic and nonmetastatic thyroid tumors. Thyroid surgery was performed in patients who had received no treatment beforehand. TCRdb re-analyzed the PCR reads using MiXCR. The table lists approximately 30,000 clones, around 3.5% of them singletons. Specimen: blood. The receptors shown here come from a male donor with papillary thyroid cancer or a benign thyroid nodule (not recorded which). Some clones in this sample may be carry-over from other donors' samples.

This clone was detected only a few times. The V and J genes are TRBV2 and TRBJ1-4, with D tentatively TRBD1 (5 bases). CDR1 is SNHLY and CDR2 is FYNNEI in the germline V gene. The CDR3 runs 15 residues. With 4 bases removed from V and 12 bases from J, the gap between germline ends came to 21 bases. CDR3 amino acids: CASSANRSFLAELFF. The DNA for the CDR3 is TGTGCCAGCAGTGCAAACAGGTCATTCTTAGCGGAACTGTTTTTT.

The chain combines TRBV28 with TRBJ1-5, with D perhaps matching TRBD1 (5 bases). Germline V lookup: CDR1 MDHEN, CDR2 SYDVKM. The CDR3 has 14 residues. Trimming removed 8 bases from V and 0 bases from J, with 11 bases in between. CDR3 nucleotide sequence: TGTGCCAGCCGACGGACAATTAGCAATCAGCCCCAGCATTTT. Its protein is CASRRTISNQPQHF.